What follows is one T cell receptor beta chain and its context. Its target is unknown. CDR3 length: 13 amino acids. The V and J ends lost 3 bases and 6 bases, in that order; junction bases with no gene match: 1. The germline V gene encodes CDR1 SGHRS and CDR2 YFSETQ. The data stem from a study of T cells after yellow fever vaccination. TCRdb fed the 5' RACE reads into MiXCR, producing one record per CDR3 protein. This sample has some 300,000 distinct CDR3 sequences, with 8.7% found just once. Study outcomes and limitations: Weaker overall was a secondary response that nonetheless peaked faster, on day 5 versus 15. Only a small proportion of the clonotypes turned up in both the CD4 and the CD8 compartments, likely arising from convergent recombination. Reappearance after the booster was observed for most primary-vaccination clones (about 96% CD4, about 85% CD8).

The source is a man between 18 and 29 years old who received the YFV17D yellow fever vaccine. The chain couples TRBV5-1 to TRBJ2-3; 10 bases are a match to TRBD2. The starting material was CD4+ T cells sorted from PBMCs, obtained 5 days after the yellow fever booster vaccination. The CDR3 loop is CASSWGLADTQYF. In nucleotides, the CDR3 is TGCGCCAGCAGCTGGGGACTAGCGGATACGCAGTATTTT.